The rows below give T cell receptor beta chains drawn from one sample of a study of cytomegalovirus exposure and HLA in healthy donors. Sequencing used immunoSEQ multiplex PCR; TCRdb keeps in-frame clones, though not all of them. The sample lists about 130,000 clones, 8% to 9.5% occurring once. The sample consisted of PBMCs. All receptors come from a man aged 40-55 years in good health and CMV-seronegative. Each CDR3 is given with its conserved first and last residue. The D gene is left open where the match is weak. For some rows the clone size is stated as once, few or many, or as a class when expanded; others skip it.

j_call: TRBJ2-2
v_call: TRBV19
d_call: TRBD1
clone_size: -
cdr3_aa: CASSAGTGTGELFF
cdr3_nt: TGTGCCAGTAGCGCCGGGACAGGCACCGGGGAGCTGTTTTTT

j_call: TRBJ1-2
v_call: TRBV29-1
d_call: -
clone_size: few
cdr3_aa: CSVEQGHGYTF
cdr3_nt: TGCAGCGTTGAACAGGGGCATGGCTACACCTTC

j_call: TRBJ1-4
v_call: TRBV19
d_call: TRBD1
clone_size: -
cdr3_aa: CASSPVSGGTNEKLFF
cdr3_nt: TGTGCCAGTAGTCCCGTTTCAGGGGGAACTAATGAAAAACTGTTTTTT

j_call: TRBJ2-1
v_call: TRBV5-1
d_call: TRBD2
clone_size: -
cdr3_aa: CASSFSGLAMDEQFF
cdr3_nt: TGCGCCAGCAGCTTCTCGGGACTAGCAATGGATGAGCAGTTCTTC

j_call: TRBJ2-7
v_call: TRBV6-5
d_call: TRBD1
clone_size: few
cdr3_aa: CASNPGQGYEQYF
cdr3_nt: TGTGCCAGCAATCCCGGACAGGGCTACGAGCAGTACTTC

j_call: TRBJ2-1
v_call: TRBV6-6
d_call: TRBD2
clone_size: -
cdr3_aa: CASSYSGLAGNNEQFF
cdr3_nt: TGTGCCAGCAGTTACTCTGGACTAGCGGGGAACAATGAGCAGTTCTTC

j_call: TRBJ1-4
v_call: TRBV6-6
d_call: TRBD1
clone_size: few
cdr3_aa: CASSPGDRTNEKLFF
cdr3_nt: TGTGCCAGCAGTCCGGGGGACAGAACTAATGAAAAACTGTTTTTT

j_call: TRBJ2-6
v_call: TRBV7-3
d_call: -
clone_size: few
cdr3_aa: CASSLTGGGAGANVLTF
cdr3_nt: TGTGCCAGCAGCTTAACGGGTGGAGGGGCTGGGGCCAACGTCCTGACTTTC

j_call: TRBJ2-3
v_call: TRBV28
d_call: TRBD2
clone_size: few
cdr3_aa: CASSFLGGRRTDTQYF
cdr3_nt: TGTGCCAGCAGTTTCCTCGGGGGGAGAAGGACAGATACGCAGTATTTT

j_call: TRBJ1-6
v_call: TRBV6-5
d_call: -
clone_size: -
cdr3_aa: CASGAGSRAPLHF
cdr3_nt: TGTGCCAGCGGGGCCGGCTCCAGAGCACCCCTCCACTTT

j_call: TRBJ2-7
v_call: TRBV4-3
d_call: TRBD2
clone_size: -
cdr3_aa: CASSQDTGGRYEQYF
cdr3_nt: TGCGCCAGCAGCCAAGATACGGGGGGGCGGTACGAGCAGTACTTC

j_call: TRBJ1-4
v_call: TRBV7-9
d_call: -
clone_size: -
cdr3_aa: CASSEEGLIEKLFF
cdr3_nt: TGTGCCAGCAGCGAGGAGGGGCTAATAGAGAAACTGTTTTTT

j_call: TRBJ1-4
v_call: TRBV19
d_call: TRBD1
clone_size: -
cdr3_aa: CASSFNRGATNEKLFF
cdr3_nt: TGTGCCAGTAGTTTCAACAGGGGAGCAACTAATGAAAAACTGTTTTTT

j_call: TRBJ1-3
v_call: TRBV5-6
d_call: -
clone_size: -
cdr3_aa: CASSLAGAHGNTIYF
cdr3_nt: TGTGCCAGCAGCTTGGCAGGGGCCCATGGAAACACCATATATTTT

j_call: TRBJ2-7
v_call: TRBV7-9
d_call: -
clone_size: -
cdr3_aa: CASSDSYEQYF
cdr3_nt: TGTGCCAGCAGCGACAGCTACGAGCAGTACTTC

j_call: TRBJ2-3
v_call: TRBV5-6
d_call: TRBD2
clone_size: few
cdr3_aa: CASSLGGGGPRTDTQYF
cdr3_nt: TGTGCCAGCAGCTTGGGGGGCGGGGGTCCTCGCACAGATACGCAGTATTTT

j_call: TRBJ1-1
v_call: TRBV10-3
d_call: -
clone_size: -
cdr3_aa: CAISESGGQNTEAFF
cdr3_nt: TGTGCCATCAGTGAGTCGGGAGGGCAGAACACTGAAGCTTTCTTT

j_call: TRBJ1-2
v_call: TRBV9
d_call: -
clone_size: few
cdr3_aa: CASSLRGGPGIGYTF
cdr3_nt: TGTGCCAGCAGTCTGAGGGGGGGACCCGGCATAGGCTACACCTTC

j_call: TRBJ2-1
v_call: TRBV5-1
d_call: -
clone_size: few
cdr3_aa: CASSLVRGTYNEQFF
cdr3_nt: TGCGCCAGCAGCTTGGTGCGGGGCACTTACAATGAGCAGTTCTTC

j_call: TRBJ2-7
v_call: TRBV19
d_call: -
clone_size: -
cdr3_aa: CASSLAVTYEQYF
cdr3_nt: TGTGCCAGTAGTCTCGCGGTCACCTACGAGCAGTACTTC

j_call: TRBJ2-1
v_call: TRBV2
d_call: TRBD1
clone_size: few
cdr3_aa: CASMRTGYFF
cdr3_nt: TGTGCCAGCATGAGGACAGGGTACTTCTTC

j_call: TRBJ2-7
v_call: TRBV11-2
d_call: TRBD2
clone_size: -
cdr3_aa: CASSGWGLATDYYEQYF
cdr3_nt: TGTGCCAGCAGCGGATGGGGACTAGCAACTGACTACTACGAGCAGTACTTC

j_call: TRBJ2-1
v_call: TRBV9
d_call: -
clone_size: few
cdr3_aa: CASSVRGDNEQFF
cdr3_nt: TGTGCCAGCAGTGTCAGGGGAGACAATGAGCAGTTCTTC

j_call: TRBJ1-4
v_call: TRBV7-9
d_call: -
clone_size: -
cdr3_aa: CASSVIATNEKLFF
cdr3_nt: TGTGCCAGCAGCGTTATTGCAACTAATGAAAAACTGTTTTTT

j_call: TRBJ1-1
v_call: TRBV2
d_call: TRBD1
clone_size: -
cdr3_aa: CASISGGLNTEAFF
cdr3_nt: TGTGCCAGCATTTCAGGGGGGCTGAACACTGAAGCTTTCTTT

j_call: TRBJ1-2
v_call: TRBV5-6
d_call: TRBD1
clone_size: few
cdr3_aa: CASSLRDRRYGYTF
cdr3_nt: TGTGCCAGCAGCCTCCGGGACAGAAGATATGGCTACACCTTC

j_call: TRBJ2-7
v_call: TRBV4-1
d_call: TRBD1
clone_size: few
cdr3_aa: CASSREGAREQYF
cdr3_nt: TGCGCCAGCAGCCGCGAGGGGGCGAGAGAGCAGTACTTC

j_call: TRBJ2-4
v_call: TRBV7-9
d_call: TRBD2
clone_size: -
cdr3_aa: CASSSPGGTNIKYF
cdr3_nt: TGTGCCAGCAGCTCCCCGGGGGGGACAAACATTAAGTACTTT

j_call: TRBJ1-1
v_call: TRBV29-1
d_call: TRBD1
clone_size: few
cdr3_aa: CSGMTGMNTEAFF
cdr3_nt: TGCAGCGGGATGACAGGGATGAACACTGAAGCTTTCTTT

j_call: TRBJ1-5
v_call: TRBV19
d_call: -
clone_size: -
cdr3_aa: CASSTGNQPQHF
cdr3_nt: TGTGCCAGTAGTACAGGAAATCAGCCCCAGCATTTT

j_call: TRBJ2-5
v_call: TRBV2
d_call: -
clone_size: few
cdr3_aa: CASSGGLSLETQYF
cdr3_nt: TGTGCCAGCAGTGGGGGACTCTCGTTAGAGACCCAGTACTTC

j_call: TRBJ2-1
v_call: TRBV5-1
d_call: -
clone_size: few
cdr3_aa: CASSLSTDSYNEQFF
cdr3_nt: TGCGCCAGCAGCTTGAGTACAGACTCCTACAATGAGCAGTTCTTC

j_call: TRBJ2-3
v_call: TRBV4-3
d_call: TRBD2
clone_size: -
cdr3_aa: CASSQGPGLAVTDTQYF
cdr3_nt: TGCGCCAGCAGCCAGGGCCCGGGACTAGCAGTCACAGATACGCAGTATTTT

j_call: TRBJ2-5
v_call: TRBV9
d_call: TRBD2
clone_size: few
cdr3_aa: CASSVDPSGGARETQYF
cdr3_nt: TGTGCCAGCAGCGTAGACCCCAGCGGGGGGGCCCGAGAGACCCAGTACTTC

j_call: TRBJ2-7
v_call: TRBV29-1
d_call: TRBD2
clone_size: -
cdr3_aa: CSVTTSGGRYEQYF
cdr3_nt: TGCAGCGTCACAACTAGCGGGGGAAGGTACGAGCAGTACTTC

j_call: TRBJ2-7
v_call: TRBV10-3
d_call: TRBD2
clone_size: -
cdr3_aa: CAISGTGTSGFYEQYF
cdr3_nt: TGTGCCATCAGTGGGACCGGGACTAGCGGTTTCTACGAGCAGTACTTC

j_call: TRBJ1-6
v_call: TRBV9
d_call: TRBD1
clone_size: -
cdr3_aa: CASSPRTGDNSPLHF
cdr3_nt: TGTGCCAGCAGCCCGAGGACAGGGGATAATTCACCCCTCCACTTT

j_call: TRBJ2-1
v_call: TRBV10-2
d_call: TRBD2
clone_size: -
cdr3_aa: CASSESGGGDVDEQFF
cdr3_nt: TGCGCCAGCAGTGAGTCGGGCGGGGGGGACGTGGATGAGCAGTTCTTC

j_call: TRBJ2-7
v_call: TRBV7-6
d_call: -
clone_size: few
cdr3_aa: CASSPDSSYEQYF
cdr3_nt: TGTGCCAGCAGTCCAGACAGCTCCTACGAGCAGTACTTC

j_call: TRBJ1-5
v_call: TRBV6-5
d_call: -
clone_size: few
cdr3_aa: CACAKGGNQPQHF
cdr3_nt: TGTGCCTGCGCTAAGGGGGGCAATCAGCCCCAGCATTTT

j_call: TRBJ1-1
v_call: TRBV5-1
d_call: TRBD1
clone_size: -
cdr3_aa: CASSLTGDGTEAFF
cdr3_nt: TGCGCCAGCAGCTTGACAGGGGACGGCACTGAAGCTTTCTTT

j_call: TRBJ2-3
v_call: TRBV4-2
d_call: TRBD2
clone_size: -
cdr3_aa: CASSLRTSGGRDTQYF
cdr3_nt: TGTGCCAGCAGCCTGAGGACTAGCGGGGGCAGGGATACGCAGTATTTT

j_call: TRBJ2-3
v_call: TRBV5-6
d_call: -
clone_size: -
cdr3_aa: CASSLVRQGYTDTQYF
cdr3_nt: TGTGCCAGCAGCTTGGTGCGTCAGGGATACACAGATACGCAGTATTTT

j_call: TRBJ2-2
v_call: TRBV11-3
d_call: TRBD1
clone_size: -
cdr3_aa: CASGKLDRDRELFF
cdr3_nt: TGTGCCAGCGGAAAGCTTGACAGGGACCGGGAGCTGTTTTTT

j_call: TRBJ1-1
v_call: TRBV7-9
d_call: -
clone_size: -
cdr3_aa: CASSPGLMENTEAFF
cdr3_nt: TGTGCCAGCAGCCCAGGGCTTATGGAGAACACTGAAGCTTTCTTT

j_call: TRBJ1-2
v_call: TRBV5-6
d_call: -
clone_size: -
cdr3_aa: CASTPPGNYGYTF
cdr3_nt: TGTGCCAGCACCCCCCCGGGGAACTATGGCTACACCTTC

j_call: TRBJ1-3
v_call: TRBV7-9
d_call: -
clone_size: -
cdr3_aa: CASSPRGSGNTIYF
cdr3_nt: TGTGCCAGCAGCCCCCGCGGGTCTGGAAACACCATATATTTT

j_call: TRBJ2-6
v_call: TRBV19
d_call: -
clone_size: few
cdr3_aa: CASSADGSPANVLTF
cdr3_nt: TGTGCCAGTAGTGCCGACGGGAGTCCGGCCAACGTCCTGACTTTC

j_call: TRBJ1-2
v_call: TRBV5-1
d_call: -
clone_size: -
cdr3_aa: CASSPGPQGNYGYTF
cdr3_nt: TGCGCCAGCAGCCCCGGGCCCCAGGGTAACTATGGCTACACCTTC

j_call: TRBJ2-3
v_call: TRBV10-3
d_call: -
clone_size: -
cdr3_aa: CAISVSGDTQYF
cdr3_nt: TGTGCCATCAGCGTAAGCGGAGATACGCAGTATTTT

j_call: TRBJ1-6
v_call: TRBV7-8
d_call: -
clone_size: -
cdr3_aa: CASSLTTEQYNSPLHF
cdr3_nt: TGTGCCAGCAGCTTGACAACAGAACAGTATAATTCACCCCTCCACTTT

j_call: TRBJ2-5
v_call: TRBV7-2
d_call: -
clone_size: few
cdr3_aa: CASTDQETQYF
cdr3_nt: TGTGCCAGCACCGACCAAGAGACCCAGTACTTC

j_call: TRBJ2-1
v_call: TRBV6-1
d_call: -
clone_size: few
cdr3_aa: CASSVSQGYNEQFF
cdr3_nt: TGTGCCAGCAGTGTCTCACAGGGATACAATGAGCAGTTCTTC